This T cell receptor beta chain was sequenced for a study of neurological immune-mediated disorders. At least ten counts were recorded for this clonotype. TCRdb re-called the 5' RACE reads through MiXCR, storing one row per CDR3 protein. The top ten clones hold just under 5% of a sample with under 100,000 distinct CDR3 sequences, about 13% of them seen once. CDR1 and CDR2 from the germline V gene are WSHSY and SAAADI. This CDR3 is built from 12 residues. Trimming stripped 8 bases from V and 1 base from J, with 8 bases between. Sample time point: longitudinal time-point 2. Sequenced: PBMCs. The sequence derives from a female donor with HTLV-1-associated myelopathy (HAM/TSP). The chain has TRBV10-2 and TRBJ1-1, with D uncertain. CDR3 sequence: CASFRANTEAFF. Written as DNA, the CDR3 is TGCGCCAGCTTCCGGGCGAACACTGAAGCTTTCTTT.